These T cell receptor beta chains were read from a single sample in a study of CD8+CD57+ T cells in acquired aplastic anemia. Via MiXCR, TCRdb re-called the reads, giving one row per CDR3 protein. The sample holds under 150,000 distinct CDR3 sequences; nearly 40% are singletons and the top ten take approximately 2.6%. The sample taken for sequencing was sorted CD4+, CD8+, or CD8+CD57+ T cells (not recorded which) from PBMCs. The receptors stem from a human donor with aplastic anemia. Both conserved end residues are part of each CDR3. Where a row states a size, it is once, few, many or the class of an expanded clone; other rows omit it.

v_call: TRBV7-2
clone_size: many
j_call: TRBJ1-1
cdr3_aa: CASSRDGSGNTEAFF

v_call: TRBV19
clone_size: -
j_call: TRBJ1-1
cdr3_aa: CASSTTLTANTEAFF

v_call: TRBV12-3/TRBV12-4
clone_size: few
j_call: TRBJ2-2
cdr3_aa: CASSLGGITGELFF

v_call: TRBV24-1
clone_size: -
j_call: TRBJ1-2
cdr3_aa: CATPLCANYGYTF

v_call: TRBV19
clone_size: many
j_call: TRBJ2-7
cdr3_aa: CASSRLAGGSSYEQYF

v_call: TRBV2
clone_size: -
j_call: TRBJ1-1
cdr3_aa: CASSAGRINTEAFF

v_call: TRBV10-3
clone_size: -
j_call: TRBJ1-3
cdr3_aa: CAISDKGASGNTIYF

v_call: TRBV5-4
clone_size: -
j_call: TRBJ1-6
cdr3_aa: CASSFYQENSPLHF

v_call: TRBV19
clone_size: -
j_call: TRBJ1-4
cdr3_aa: CASKLYRAATNEKLFF

v_call: TRBV30
clone_size: many
j_call: TRBJ1-6
cdr3_aa: CAWSVLVYNSPLHF

v_call: TRBV28
clone_size: few
j_call: TRBJ1-3
cdr3_aa: CASSFQDRGSGNTIYF

v_call: TRBV29-1
clone_size: many
j_call: TRBJ1-1
cdr3_aa: CSVDWIRTEAFF

v_call: TRBV6-1
clone_size: many
j_call: TRBJ2-2
cdr3_aa: CASSVSGKGTGELFF

v_call: TRBV7-2
clone_size: -
j_call: TRBJ2-7
cdr3_aa: CASSSAWSDLYEQYF

v_call: TRBV5-4
clone_size: many
j_call: TRBJ2-2
cdr3_aa: CASSLVWGASNTGELFF

v_call: TRBV7-9
clone_size: many
j_call: TRBJ1-5
cdr3_aa: CASSGQGNQPQHF

v_call: TRBV6-5
clone_size: many
j_call: TRBJ1-5
cdr3_aa: CASSSNQVQSQHF

v_call: TRBV6-1
clone_size: many
j_call: TRBJ1-1
cdr3_aa: CASSEARSVWGTEAFF

v_call: TRBV4-3
clone_size: many
j_call: TRBJ1-4
cdr3_aa: CASSQTGGYGEKLFF

v_call: TRBV3-1
clone_size: -
j_call: TRBJ1-2
cdr3_aa: CASSRIPTDNYGYTF

v_call: TRBV12-5
clone_size: many
j_call: TRBJ1-5
cdr3_aa: CASGFDGQPQHF

v_call: TRBV10-3
clone_size: many
j_call: TRBJ2-5
cdr3_aa: CAISESLGDQETQYF

v_call: TRBV20-1
clone_size: -
j_call: TRBJ2-5
cdr3_aa: CGAKRYKETQYF

v_call: TRBV7-9
clone_size: -
j_call: TRBJ2-5
cdr3_aa: CASSPEVETQYF

v_call: TRBV29-1
clone_size: -
j_call: TRBJ1-5
cdr3_aa: CSVDGTGAQPQHF

v_call: TRBV30
clone_size: -
j_call: TRBJ2-3
cdr3_aa: CAWSPHRQWLDTQYF

v_call: TRBV19
clone_size: many
j_call: TRBJ1-1
cdr3_aa: CASSIRGSTEAFF

v_call: TRBV3-1
clone_size: -
j_call: TRBJ2-2
cdr3_aa: CASSQELVITGELFF

v_call: TRBV11-2
clone_size: few
j_call: TRBJ1-1
cdr3_aa: CASSEGQEYTEAFF

v_call: TRBV2
clone_size: few
j_call: TRBJ2-7
cdr3_aa: CASSAQGANYEQYF

v_call: TRBV15
clone_size: -
j_call: TRBJ1-5
cdr3_aa: CATSRDPGGVYQPQHF

v_call: TRBV2
clone_size: -
j_call: TRBJ2-7
cdr3_aa: CASKGTSYEQYF

v_call: TRBV3-1
clone_size: -
j_call: TRBJ2-2
cdr3_aa: CASSRFQGAGELFF

v_call: TRBV4-1
clone_size: many
j_call: TRBJ2-1
cdr3_aa: CASSHPGLEQFF

v_call: TRBV12-3/TRBV12-4
clone_size: -
j_call: TRBJ2-2
cdr3_aa: CASSWDRGFNTGELFF

v_call: TRBV4-1
clone_size: many
j_call: TRBJ1-1
cdr3_aa: CASSQEGVWGTEAFF

v_call: TRBV19
clone_size: -
j_call: TRBJ1-2
cdr3_aa: CASSRTNYGYTF

v_call: TRBV15
clone_size: few
j_call: TRBJ1-6
cdr3_aa: CATSRDPGSPLHF

v_call: TRBV11-1
clone_size: -
j_call: TRBJ2-3
cdr3_aa: CASSELRGLTDTQYF

v_call: TRBV7-7
clone_size: many
j_call: TRBJ2-2
cdr3_aa: CASSLELGITGELFF

v_call: TRBV7-9
clone_size: -
j_call: TRBJ1-6
cdr3_aa: CASSLGGTGSPLHF

v_call: TRBV24-1
clone_size: many
j_call: TRBJ2-1
cdr3_aa: CATSDPGTGGYNEQFF

v_call: TRBV10-2
clone_size: many
j_call: TRBJ2-7
cdr3_aa: CASSVTTVSYEQYF

v_call: TRBV25-1
clone_size: few
j_call: TRBJ2-6
cdr3_aa: CASSRPGANVLTF

v_call: TRBV15
clone_size: many
j_call: TRBJ1-1
cdr3_aa: CATSRLSTGLLNTEAFF